This TCR beta chain was profiled in a study of beta chain features in type 1 diabetes. Study summary: Cell yields, age and gender were similar between patients and healthy donors.

Purity above 95% was achieved in all sorted populations. The whole isolated RNA underwent reverse transcription, so sequencing captured expressed TCRB transcripts. Using immunoSEQ multiplex PCR, the repertoire was profiled, and TCRdb retains in-frame clones only, with some absent. The sample lists under 300,000 clones; roughly 14% were seen once. Remarks on this clone: Its target is unknown.

Study-wide points: cDNA-based reads could over-represent cells with high TCR expression. Shortening that was moderate but significant affected the TCRB CDR3s of Type 1 diabetes patients in all four CD4+ subsets. VDJ junctions from type 1 diabetes patients carried fewer insertions and larger deletions.

The source material was naive CD4+ T cells from blood. This TCR was recovered from a young man with type 1 diabetes.

The CDR3 loop is CASSQGQGANGELFF. CDR3 nucleotides: TGCGCCAGCAGCCAAGGACAGGGGGCGAACGGGGAGCTGTTTTTT. This rearrangement joins TRBV5-1 to TRBJ2-2; 11 positions match TRBD1. The CDR3 contains 15 residues. The junction had 6 bases not matched to a gene; V was cut back by 4 bases and J by 7 bases. Germline CDR1 reads SGHRS; CDR2 reads YFSETQ.